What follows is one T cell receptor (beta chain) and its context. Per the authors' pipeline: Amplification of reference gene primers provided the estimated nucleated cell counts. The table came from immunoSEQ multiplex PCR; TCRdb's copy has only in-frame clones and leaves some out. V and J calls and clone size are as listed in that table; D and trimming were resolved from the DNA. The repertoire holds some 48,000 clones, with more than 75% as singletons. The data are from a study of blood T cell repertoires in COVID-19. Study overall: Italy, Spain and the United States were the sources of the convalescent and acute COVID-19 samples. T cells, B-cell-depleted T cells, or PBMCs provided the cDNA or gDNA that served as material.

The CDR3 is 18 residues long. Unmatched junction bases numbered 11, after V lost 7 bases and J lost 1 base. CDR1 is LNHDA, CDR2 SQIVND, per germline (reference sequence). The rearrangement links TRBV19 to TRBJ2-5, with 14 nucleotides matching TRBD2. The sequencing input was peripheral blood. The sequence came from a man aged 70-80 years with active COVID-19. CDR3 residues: CASTPSGTSGRSQETQYF. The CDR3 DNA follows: TGTGCCAGTACCCCATCGGGGACTAGCGGGAGATCCCAAGAGACCCAGTACTTC.